The clone carrying this T cell receptor (beta chain) has just a few counts. The antigen remains unidentified. The data belong to a study of cytomegalovirus exposure and HLA in healthy donors. Study-wide points: Association of under 20,000 TCR beta sequences with HLA alleles was found at 0.05 false discovery rate in a later analysis.

13 Jbeta primers and 60 Vbeta primers were used for the PCR. Measured with immunoSEQ multiplex PCR; TCRdb has only the in-frame clones, and not every one. The top ten hold 5.5% of the sample, which has roughly 130,000 clones, about 8.5% seen once. Germline V lookup: CDR1 SEHNR, CDR2 FQNEAQ (reference sequence). J was trimmed by 2 bases and V by 5 bases; bases with no gene match: 8. The CDR3 sequence is 15 residues long. The sequencing sample was made of PBMCs. The chain is built from TRBV7-9 and TRBJ1-2, with 7 positions matching TRBD1. This receptor was identified in a man in his forties or fifties in good health and CMV-seronegative. CDR3: CASSTSYRGNYGYTF. In DNA form, the CDR3 reads TGTGCCAGCAGCACCTCCTACAGGGGCAACTATGGCTACACCTTC.